The following is a T cell receptor (beta chain) sequence with its context. The data were taken from a study of blood T cell repertoires in COVID-19. Study at large: COVID-19 samples from acute and convalescent phases originated in the United States, Italy and Spain. The cDNA or gDNA used as material had been derived from T cells, B-cell-depleted T cells, or PBMCs.

Germline lookup yields CDR1 MNHEY and CDR2 SVGEGT. The CDR3 totals 15 residues. Trimming cost V 2 bases and J 8 bases; bases outside gene matches: 7. Data came from immunoSEQ multiplex PCR; TCRdb stores just in-frame clones and leaves some out. The sample consists of roughly 250,000 clones, about four fifths of them appearing once. The rearrangement joins TRBV6-2 or TRBV6-3 to TRBJ2-1, with 9 bases aligning to TRBD1. This TCR was recovered from a woman aged 55 to 70 with active or convalescent COVID-19. Sequences were obtained from peripheral blood. The DNA of the CDR3 is TGTGCCAGCAGTTACCCGACAGGGGGGAGGCATGAGCAGTTCTTC. Its translation is CASSYPTGGRHEQFF.